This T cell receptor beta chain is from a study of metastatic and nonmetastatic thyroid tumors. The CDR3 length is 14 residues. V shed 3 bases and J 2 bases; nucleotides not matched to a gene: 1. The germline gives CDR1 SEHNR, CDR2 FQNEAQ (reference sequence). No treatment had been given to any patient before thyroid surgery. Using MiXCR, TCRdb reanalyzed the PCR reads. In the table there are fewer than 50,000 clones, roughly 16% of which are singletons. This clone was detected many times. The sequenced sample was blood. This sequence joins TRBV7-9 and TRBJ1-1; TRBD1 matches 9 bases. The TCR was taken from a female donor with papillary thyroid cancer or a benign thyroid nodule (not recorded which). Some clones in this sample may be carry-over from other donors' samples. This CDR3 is CASSLDRGNTEAFF. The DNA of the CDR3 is TGTGCCAGCAGCTTGGACAGGGGAAACACTGAAGCTTTCTTT. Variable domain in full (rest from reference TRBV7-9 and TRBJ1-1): DTGVSQNPRHKITKRGQNVTFRCDPISEHNRLYWYRQTLGQGPEFLTYFQNEAQLEKSRLLSDRFSAERPKGSFSTLEIQRTEQGDSAMYLCASSLDRGNTEAFFGQGTRLTVV.